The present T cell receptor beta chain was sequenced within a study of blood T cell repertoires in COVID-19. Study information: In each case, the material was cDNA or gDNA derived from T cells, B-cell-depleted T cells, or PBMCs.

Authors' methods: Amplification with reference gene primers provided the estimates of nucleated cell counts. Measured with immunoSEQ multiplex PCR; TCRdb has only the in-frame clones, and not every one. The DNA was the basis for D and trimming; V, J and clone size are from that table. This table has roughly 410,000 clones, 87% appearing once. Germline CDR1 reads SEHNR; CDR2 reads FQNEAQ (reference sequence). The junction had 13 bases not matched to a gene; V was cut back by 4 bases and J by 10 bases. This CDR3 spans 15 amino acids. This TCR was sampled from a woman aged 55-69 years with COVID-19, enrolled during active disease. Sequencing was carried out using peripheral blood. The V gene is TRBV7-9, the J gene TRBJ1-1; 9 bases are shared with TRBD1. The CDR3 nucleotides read TGTGCCAGCAGCTCTGGGACAGGGCCCATAATGAGAGCTTTCTTT. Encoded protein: CASSSGTGPIMRAFF.